Below are 17 T cell receptor beta chains sequenced from a single sample in a study of beta chain features in type 1 diabetes. Study observations and caveats: Patients with Type 1 diabetes showed moderately but significantly shorter TCRB CDR3s in all four CD4+ subsets.

These receptors have no identified antigens. Sequenced material consisted of expressed TCRB transcripts (all of the isolated RNA was reverse transcribed). Clones were sequenced by immunoSEQ multiplex PCR, and TCRdb holds only the in-frame ones, with some missing. The data hold about 700,000 clones, with roughly 13% observed a single time. Sequenced material: naive CD4+ T cells from blood. These receptors were taken from a man between 18 and 29 years old with type 1 diabetes.

This clone has just a few counts. V usage is TRBV2 and J usage is TRBJ1-1; D call uncertain. There are 13 residues in the CDR3. Per the germline V gene, CDR1 is SNHLY and CDR2 is FYNNEI. The DNA of the CDR3 is TGTGCTAGAAGAGGGCGGGGGAACACTGAAGCTTTCTTT. This encodes CARRGRGNTEAFF. The full variable domain, in which reference TRBV2 and TRBJ1-1 provide the parts outside the CDR3, is EPEVTQTPSHQVTQMGQEVILRCVPISNHLYFYWYRQILGQKVEFLVSFYNNEISEKSEIFDDQFSVERPDGSNFTLKIRSTKLEDSAMYFCARRGRGNTEAFFGQGTRLTVV.

This clone was observed a handful of times. The gene calls are TRBV28 and TRBJ1-4; 9 bases map to TRBD1. This CDR3 is built from 14 residues. J lost 8 bases, V lost 6 bases, and 7 bases had no gene match. Germline V gives CDR1 MDHEN, CDR2 SYDVKM. Here the CDR3 reads CASSITGGGEKLFF. In DNA form, the CDR3 reads TGTGCCAGCAGCATAACAGGGGGCGGAGAAAAACTGTTTTTT.

This clone was detected only a few times. J is TRBJ1-4 and V is TRBV30; D is unclear. This CDR3 has 15 residues. V lost 2 bases and J lost 7, with 17 bases in between. Per the germline V gene, CDR1 is GTSNPN and CDR2 is SVGIG (reference sequence). This chain's CDR3 is CAWSMNAIVSEKLFF. The CDR3 DNA reads as TGTGCCTGGAGTATGAACGCTATCGTGTCTGAAAAACTGTTTTTT.

The rearrangement uses TRBV15 and TRBJ1-6; TRBD1 aligns across 10 bases. J gave up 7 bases and V 5 bases, and 5 bases lay outside the gene matches. The length of the CDR3 is 15 residues. Germline CDR1 and CDR2: LNHNV and YYDKDF (reference sequence). CDR3 residues: CATSLEGQGNSPLHF. The CDR3 bases are TGTGCCACCAGCCTGGAGGGACAGGGGAATTCACCCCTCCACTTT.

This clone was detected only a few times. The V and J genes are TRBV4-1 and TRBJ1-4; D not certain. The germline V and J ends were trimmed by 1 base and 8 bases, with 20 bases remaining between them. Germline values: CDR1 MGHRA, CDR2 YSYEKL. CDR3 length: 17 amino acids. CDR3 sequence (DNA): TGCGCCAGCAGCCAAGTGGGATACGGGCGGAATGGGGAAAAACTGTTTTTT. It translates to CASSQVGYGRNGEKLFF.

This sequence joins TRBV27 and TRBJ1-1; D unresolved. Trimming removed 0 bases at V and 1 base at J, with 6 bases between. The CDR3 is 14 residues long. Germline V gene data show CDR1 as MNHEY and CDR2 as SMNVEV (reference sequence). Written as DNA, the CDR3 is TGTGCCAGCAGTTTATCGAAAGGGAACACTGAAGCTTTCTTT. Amino acids: CASSLSKGNTEAFF.

This clone has more than one count but fewer than ten. This chain connects TRBV13 to TRBJ2-1; D not certain. The length of the CDR3 is 15 residues. V was shortened by 5 bases and J by 1 base, with 12 bases between the two germline ends. CDR1 and CDR2 (germline): PRHDT, FYEKMQ (reference sequence). CDR3 bases: TGTGCCAGCAGCCAAGACGGAACTTCCTACAATGAGCAGTTCTTC. Protein sequence: CASSQDGTSYNEQFF. Supplemented by reference TRBV13 and TRBJ2-1, the full variable domain reads AAGVIQSPRHLIKEKRETATLKCYPIPRHDTVYWYQQGPGQDPQFLISFYEKMQSDKGSIPDRFSAQQFSDYHSELNMSSLELGDSALYFCASSQDGTSYNEQFFGPGTRLTVL.

This clone has only a few counts. This sample includes further DNA sequences coding for the same CDR3. The genes are TRBV15 and TRBJ2-3; D gene unclear. The CDR3 totals 14 residues. The ends were cut back, 0 bases at V and 1 base at J, with 5 bases in the middle. Germline V gene lookup returns CDR1 LNHNV and CDR2 YYDKDF (reference sequence). CDR3 DNA: TGTGCCACCAGCAGAGATCTGGGCACAGATACGCAGTATTTT. Residues: CATSRDLGTDTQYF.

The CDR3 bases are TGCAGTGCCGAGTCGGGCACTGAAGCTTTCTTT. Its translation: CSAESGTEAFF. The V call is TRBV20-1, the J call TRBJ1-1; D not certain. V was clipped by 6 bases and J by 4 bases, with 9 bases between them. Germline V gene sequence: CDR1 DFQATT, CDR2 SNEGSKA (reference sequence). The CDR3 covers 11 residues.

The V gene is TRBV9, the J gene TRBJ2-6; D not resolved. With 0 bases removed from V and 2 bases from J, the gap between germline ends came to 9 bases. Germline V CDR1 and CDR2: SGDLS, YYNGEE. There are 16 residues in the CDR3. CDR3 DNA sequence: TGTGCCAGCAGCGTAGGGAGCCAGCCTGGGGCCAACGTCCTGACTTTC. It yields the protein CASSVGSQPGANVLTF. Combining the CDR3 with reference TRBV9 and TRBJ2-6 gives the whole variable domain DSGVTQTPKHLITATGQRVTLRCSPRSGDLSVYWYQQSLDQGLQFLIQYYNGEERAKGNILERFSAQQFPDLHSELNLSSLELGDSALYFCASSVGSQPGANVLTFGAGSRLTVL.

J is TRBJ2-2 and V is TRBV10-3; D is perhaps TRBD2 (6 bases). The CDR3 covers 18 residues. Germline V CDR1 and CDR2: ENHRY, SYGVKD. With 3 bases removed from V and 3 bases from J, the gap between germline ends came to 20 bases. CDR3 coding DNA: TGTGCCATCAGTGACCGGGACGGACTAACCAAACACACCGGGGAGCTGTTTTTT. This gives the protein CAISDRDGLTKHTGELFF.

This sequence joins TRBV7-8 and TRBJ2-1, with TRBD1 matching 7 bases. The ends lost 7 bases at V and 10 bases at J; junction bases unmatched: 16. The CDR3 has 15 residues. Germline CDR1 and CDR2: SGHVS and FQNEAQ. CDR3 in amino acids: CASIPLGQSQFEQFF. CDR3 coding DNA: TGTGCCAGCATCCCGTTGGGACAGTCCCAATTCGAGCAGTTCTTC.

This clone has just a few counts. At the DNA level, this CDR3 is encoded by other sequences in the same sample as well. V and J are TRBV5-4 and TRBJ1-1; D remains ambiguous. Germline CDR1 reads SGHNT; CDR2 reads YYREEE (reference sequence). This CDR3 spans 11 amino acids. Trimming left V 0 bases short and J 7 bases short, with 4 bases between. CDR3 loop: CASSLGIEAFF. As DNA, the CDR3 is TGTGCCAGCAGCTTGGGAATTGAAGCTTTCTTT.

This clone was seen only a few times. The chain combines TRBV28 with TRBJ1-5; tentative D call: TRBD1 (6 bases). V shed 5 bases and J shed 4 bases, with 12 bases lying between them. There are 14 residues in the CDR3. Germline V gene data show CDR1 as MDHEN and CDR2 as SYDVKM. The CDR3 here is CASSPDDRNQPQHF. The CDR3 region has the DNA TGTGCCAGCAGTCCGGACGACAGGAATCAGCCCCAGCATTTT. Full variable domain (outside the CDR3, taken from reference TRBV28 and TRBJ1-5): DVKVTQSSRYLVKRTGEKVFLECVQDMDHENMFWYRQDPGLGLRLIYFSYDVKMKEKGDIPEGYSVSREKKERFSLILESASTNQTSMYLCASSPDDRNQPQHFGDGTRLSIL.

DNA of the CDR3: TGCGCCAGCAGTCCGGCGGGACAGTTTGGGAACGAGCAGTACTTC. Residues: CASSPAGQFGNEQYF. The chain is built from TRBV10-2 and TRBJ2-7; tentative D call: TRBD1 (7 bases). V was trimmed by 5 bases and J by 5 bases, leaving 19 bases between them. The CDR3 covers 15 residues. Looked up from germline, CDR1 is WSHSY and CDR2 is SAAADI.

This chain connects TRBV4-1 to TRBJ1-4; 9 positions match TRBD1. The CDR3 contains 16 residues. Germline CDR1 is MGHRA and CDR2 is YSYEKL. With 4 bases clipped from V and 6 bases from J, the junction kept 9 bases outside the gene matches. The CDR3 here is CASSLNWDRDDEKLFF. In nucleotides, the CDR3 is TGCGCCAGCAGCCTAAACTGGGACAGGGACGATGAAAAACTGTTTTTT.

There are a few counts of this clone. The chain uses TRBV5-4 and TRBJ1-2, with D possibly being TRBD1 (5 bases). The CDR3 runs 13 residues. Germline V gene data show CDR1 as SGHNT and CDR2 as YYREEE (reference sequence). Trimming removed 2 bases at V and 8 bases at J, with 13 bases between. The CDR3 spells CASSFAGTGGYTF. CDR3 nucleotide sequence: TGTGCCAGCAGCTTCGCAGGGACGGGCGGCTACACCTTC.